The source of this T cell receptor (beta chain) is a study of T cells in localized non-small cell lung cancer. General study findings and limits: Heterogeneity remains possible because sequencing was limited to only one tumor region. The study found T cell clonality highest in uninvolved adjacent lung, above tumor. Patients showing higher blood T cell density tended to see longer overall survival. Adjacent lung exhibited a median of approximately 50 among the 100 most abundant tumor clones.

Regarding this clone: The antigen is undetermined.

Germline loops: CDR1 LGHNA, CDR2 YSLEER. The CDR3 has 15 amino acids. V was cut by 4 bases and J by 6 bases, with 18 bases left in between. Method: immunoSEQ multiplex PCR; TCRdb's copy keeps in-frame clones and lacks some. The repertoire holds 20,000 to 25,000 clones, roughly 84% seen once, with about 2.2% in the top ten. V and J are TRBV4-3 and TRBJ1-1; D perhaps matches TRBD1 (5 bases). The specimen was peripheral blood, collected before any cancer treatment. This receptor was identified in a man between 40 and 75 years old with stage I lung adenocarcinoma. The CDR3 is CASSPQFGGEAEAFF. The CDR3 region has the DNA TGCGCCAGCAGCCCACAGTTTGGAGGGGAGGCTGAAGCTTTCTTT.